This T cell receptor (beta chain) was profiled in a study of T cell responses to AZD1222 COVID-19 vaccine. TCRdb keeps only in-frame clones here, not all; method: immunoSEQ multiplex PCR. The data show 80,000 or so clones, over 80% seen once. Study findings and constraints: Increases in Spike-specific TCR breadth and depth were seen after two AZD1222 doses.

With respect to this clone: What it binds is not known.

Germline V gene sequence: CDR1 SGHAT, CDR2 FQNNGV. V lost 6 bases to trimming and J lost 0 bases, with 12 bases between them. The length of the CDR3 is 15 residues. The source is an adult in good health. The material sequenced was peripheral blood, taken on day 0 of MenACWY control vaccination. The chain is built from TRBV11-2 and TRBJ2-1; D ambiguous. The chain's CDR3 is CASRQSFRSYNEQFF. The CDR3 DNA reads TGTGCCAGCAGACAATCTTTCCGCTCCTACAATGAGCAGTTCTTC.